These 10 T cell receptor beta chains originate from one sample sequenced in a study of T cells in Graves' hyperthyroidism and ophthalmopathy. Amplified regions were TCR beta CDR3 sequences from RNA transcripts. The HTBI set primed first-round TCR CDR3 RT-PCR. MiXCR, applied by TCRdb to the multiplex PCR reads, yields one record per CDR3 protein. The profile shows some 270,000 distinct CDR3 sequences, roughly 15% of them singletons. Source material: blood. The receptors originated from a woman in her thirties or forties with Graves' hyperthyroidism.

This clonotype was seen repeatedly, ten times or more. V usage is TRBV11-3 and J usage is TRBJ2-5; D may be TRBD1 (6 bases). The CDR3 has 16 amino acids. V lost 5 bases and J lost 5, with 21 bases in between. Germline V gene lookup returns CDR1 SGHNT and CDR2 YENEEA. DNA for the CDR3: TGTGCCAGCAGCCCTTCCCTACAGGGAGTGGGGGAGACCCAGTACTTC. Encoded protein: CASSPSLQGVGETQYF.

In this sample, this clonotype turned up many times. The chain is built from TRBV29-1 and TRBJ2-1, with D unclear. Germline values: CDR1 SQVTM, CDR2 ANQGSEA. V shed 3 bases and J shed 4 bases, with 16 bases lying between them. This CDR3 has 15 amino acids. The CDR3, as DNA: TGCAGCGTTGAGGGCCGCTACCAGAATTACAATGAGCAGTTCTTC. It encodes CSVEGRYQNYNEQFF.

This clonotype has a count of ten or more. This chain connects TRBV20-1 to TRBJ2-3; 12 bases match TRBD2. Looked up from germline, CDR1 is DFQATT and CDR2 is SNEGSKA (reference sequence). V lost 1 base to trimming and J lost 4 bases; unmatched junction nucleotides: 6. The CDR3 consists of 16 residues. In DNA form, the CDR3 reads TGCAGTGCTAGAGTATTGACTAGCGGGAGCCCAGATACGCAGTATTTT. Translated: CSARVLTSGSPDTQYF.

V gene TRBV5-4 combines with J gene TRBJ2-3; 8 bases are a match to TRBD1. CDR1 and CDR2 (germline): SGHNT, YYREEE (reference sequence). V gave up 4 bases and J gave up 1 base; unmatched junction bases: 8. The CDR3 covers 16 residues. For the CDR3, the DNA is TGTGCCAGCAGCCAGAAAGACAGGGGAGGCACAGATACGCAGTATTTT. Protein product: CASSQKDRGGTDTQYF.

This clonotype appeared many times. The chain couples TRBV28 to TRBJ1-5; D ambiguous. The CDR3 is 14 amino acids. V was shortened by 7 bases and J by 0 bases, with 10 bases between the two germline ends. CDR1 and CDR2 (germline): MDHEN, SYDVKM. Here the CDR3 reads CASTRWYSNQPQHF. CDR3 nucleotide sequence: TGTGCCAGCACCCGATGGTATAGCAATCAGCCCCAGCATTTT.

This clonotype was observed many times. V usage is TRBV7-9 and J usage is TRBJ2-5, with a tentative D call TRBD2 (7 bases). This CDR3 has 15 amino acids. The germline CDR1 and CDR2 sequences are SEHNR and FQNEAQ (reference sequence). Trimming cost V 6 bases and J 5 bases, with 19 bases left between them. The DNA of the CDR3 is TGTGCCAGCAGTTCGGGGGGCGGTCGGGCGGAGACCCAGTACTTC. This encodes CASSSGGGRAETQYF.

In this sample, this clonotype turned up a few times. The V gene is TRBV11-2, the J gene TRBJ1-1; a weak D match, TRBD1 (6 bases). Germline loops: CDR1 SGHAT, CDR2 FQNNGV. V lost 6 bases and J lost 8, with 10 bases in between. The CDR3 sequence is 11 residues long. CDR3 in amino acids: CASRSDREAFF. CDR3 sequence (DNA): TGTGCCAGCAGGTCGGACAGAGAAGCTTTCTTT.

This clonotype has only a few counts. The rearrangement uses TRBV5-5 and TRBJ1-4, with 7 nucleotides matching TRBD1. This CDR3 contains 15 residues. The J segment lost 0 bases and the V segment lost 2 bases, leaving 1 base of the junction unmatched. Germline assignment: CDR1 SGHKS and CDR2 YYEKEE (reference sequence). CDR3 sequence reads: CASSLTGATNEKLFF. The CDR3 nucleotides read TGTGCCAGCAGCTTAACAGGGGCAACTAATGAAAAACTGTTTTTT.

The sample holds many counts of this clonotype. The rearrangement joins TRBV2 to TRBJ1-4; D not resolved. The CDR3 has 14 residues. Germline CDR1 and CDR2: SNHLY and FYNNEI. The V end lost 6 bases, the J end lost 4 bases, and 12 bases lay between the germline ends. The CDR3 nucleotides are TGTGCCAGCAGAGCCGGATGGGGTAATGAAAAACTGTTTTTT. Protein: CASRAGWGNEKLFF.

The sample holds many counts of this clonotype. The chain employs TRBV28 and TRBJ1-2; D is ambiguous. This CDR3 is built from 13 residues. Per germline, CDR1 MDHEN and CDR2 SYDVKM. Between the trimmed V and J ends, which lost 1 base and 7 bases, there was a span of 10 bases. CDR3 sequence: CASSLSGEGGYTF. The CDR3 nucleotides are TGTGCCAGCAGTTTATCTGGGGAGGGTGGCTACACCTTC.